This paragraph covers one TCR beta chain sequence. The antigen is undetermined. Each cell subset's genomic DNA was divided evenly among several immunoSEQ plates. Some clones are missing from TCRdb's copy, which holds only in-frame ones; the method was immunoSEQ multiplex PCR. The profile shows about 2 million clones, roughly 94% of them singletons. The source of the sample is a study of shared clonotypes between healthy human individuals. The study's findings and limits: As a rule, naive subsets had a larger estimated richness than memory subsets.

The CDR3 totals 16 residues. The germline CDR1 and CDR2 sequences are MDHEN and SYDVKM. V shed 5 bases, J shed 11 bases, and the junction held 15 bases outside the gene matches. CD4+ cells yielded CD45RA+ naive and CD45RA-negative memory subsets. This sequence originates from a man aged 18-30 years in good health. This rearrangement joins TRBV28 to TRBJ2-5, with 12 positions matching TRBD1. Sequencing was carried out using naive CD4+ T cells sorted from blood. Subset given: CD45RA+ positively selected. CDR3 in DNA: TGTGCCAGCAGTCCCTCCATGGGACAGGGGGCGGAAGAGCAGTACTTC. Amino acid sequence: CASSPSMGQGAEEQYF.